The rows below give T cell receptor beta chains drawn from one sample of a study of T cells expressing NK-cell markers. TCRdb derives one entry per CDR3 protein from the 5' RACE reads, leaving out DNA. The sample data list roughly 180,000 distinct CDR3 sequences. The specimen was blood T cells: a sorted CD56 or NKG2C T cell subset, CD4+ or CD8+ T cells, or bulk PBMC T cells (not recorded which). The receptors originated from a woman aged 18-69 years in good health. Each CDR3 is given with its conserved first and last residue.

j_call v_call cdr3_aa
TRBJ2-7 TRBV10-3 CAISGTGPRGYEQYF
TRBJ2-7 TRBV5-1 CASSLVPGGIYEQYF
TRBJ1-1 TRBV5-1 CASSLATATEAFF
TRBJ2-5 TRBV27 CASSQGPFGETQYF
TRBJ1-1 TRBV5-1 CASSLDGSGEAFF
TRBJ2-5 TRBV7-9 CASSLGNGQGGETQYF
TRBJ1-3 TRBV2 CASSEGGNTIYF
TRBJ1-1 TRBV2 CASSEAERMNTEAFF
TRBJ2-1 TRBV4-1 CASRQSSGRAAEQFF
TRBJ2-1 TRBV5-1 CASSLVVTPTYNEQFF
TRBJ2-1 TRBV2 CASSTETFNEQFF
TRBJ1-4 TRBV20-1 CSARPRGAFYNEKLFF
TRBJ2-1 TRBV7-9 CASSLTQGTANEQFF
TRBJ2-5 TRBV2 CASTGLAGETQYF
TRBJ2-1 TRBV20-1 CSARDSAGGALGNEQFF
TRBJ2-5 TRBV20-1 CSARVRGGAETQYF
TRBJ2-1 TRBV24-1 CATSDPLQGAREKQFF
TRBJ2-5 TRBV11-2 CASSLDIVIQETQYF
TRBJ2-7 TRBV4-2 CASSRAPGTSGQYGYEQYF
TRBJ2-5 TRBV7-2 CASSPGQGTNF
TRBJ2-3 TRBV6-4 CASLGFGVLNTDTQYF
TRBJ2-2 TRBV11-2 CASSPQKTGELFF
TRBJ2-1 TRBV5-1 CASSLPAGEDEQFF